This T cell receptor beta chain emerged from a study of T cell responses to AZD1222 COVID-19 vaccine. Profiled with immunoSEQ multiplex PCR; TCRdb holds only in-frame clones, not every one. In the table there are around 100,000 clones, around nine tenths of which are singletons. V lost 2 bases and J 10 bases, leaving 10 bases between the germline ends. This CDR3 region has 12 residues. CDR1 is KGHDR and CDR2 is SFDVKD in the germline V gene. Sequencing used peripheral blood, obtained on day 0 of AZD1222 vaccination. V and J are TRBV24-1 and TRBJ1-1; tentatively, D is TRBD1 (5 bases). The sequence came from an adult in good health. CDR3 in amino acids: CATSDSGIRAFF. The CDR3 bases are TGTGCCACCAGTGATTCAGGGATAAGAGCTTTCTTT.